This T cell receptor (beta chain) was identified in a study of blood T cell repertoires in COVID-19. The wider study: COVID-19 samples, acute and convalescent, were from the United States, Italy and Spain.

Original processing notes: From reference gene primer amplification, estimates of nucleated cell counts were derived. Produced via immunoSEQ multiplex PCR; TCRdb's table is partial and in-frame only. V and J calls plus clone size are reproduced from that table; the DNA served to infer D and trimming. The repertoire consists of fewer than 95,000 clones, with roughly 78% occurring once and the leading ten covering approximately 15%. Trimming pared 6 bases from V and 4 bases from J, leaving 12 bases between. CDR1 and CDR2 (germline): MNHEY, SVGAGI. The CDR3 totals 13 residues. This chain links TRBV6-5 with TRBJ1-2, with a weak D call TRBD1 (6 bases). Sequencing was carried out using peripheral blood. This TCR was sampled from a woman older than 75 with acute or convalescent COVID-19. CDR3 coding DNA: TGTGCCAGCAGATTTACGACAGGCTATGGCTACACCTTC. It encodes CASRFTTGYGYTF.